This T cell receptor beta chain was recovered during a study of blood T cell repertoires in COVID-19. Overall study: Whether acute or convalescent, the COVID-19 samples came from the United States, Italy and Spain. PBMCs, B-cell-depleted T cells, or T cells were the source of the cDNA or gDNA that made up the material.

Source study methods: Researchers report that nucleated cell counts were estimated from reference gene primer amplification. Method: immunoSEQ multiplex PCR; TCRdb's copy keeps in-frame clones and lacks some. That table gives V, J and clone size, and the DNA gave D and trimming. This table holds fewer than 400,000 clones, 75% to 90% found once. In germline, CDR1 is SGHRS, CDR2 YFSETQ. Trimming removed 9 bases from V and 3 bases from J; junction bases left unmatched: 8. CDR3 length: 14 residues. The chain employs TRBV5-1 and TRBJ2-3, with 9 nucleotides matching TRBD2. The material sequenced was peripheral blood. The clonotype comes from a young woman with acute or convalescent COVID-19. In DNA, the CDR3 is TGCGCCACCCCTCGACTAGCGGCAACAGATACGCAGTATTTT. Protein product: CATPRLAATDTQYF.